The rows below give T cell receptor beta chains drawn from one sample of a study of blood T cell repertoires in COVID-19. The method was immunoSEQ multiplex PCR; TCRdb's version includes in-frame clones alone and lacks a portion of them. Of approximately 100,000 clones detected, around 86% appear once; the ten largest clones hold roughly 14%. The sample comprised peripheral blood. The receptors originated from a man in his fifties or sixties with acute or convalescent COVID-19. The CDR3 runs from the conserved cysteine through the conserved F or W. Each record gives: clone size, D gene, CDR3 length, V gene, J gene, CDR3 protein, CDR3 DNA. A D gene is named only where the DNA matches it firmly. Clone size is given for some rows only: seen once, a few or many times, or a class if the clone is expanded.

clone size: -; D gene: -; CDR3 length: 14; V gene: TRBV5-1; J gene: TRBJ2-1; CDR3 protein: CASSLDTSYNEQFF; CDR3 DNA: TGCGCCAGCAGCTTGGACACCTCCTACAATGAGCAGTTCTTC
clone size: -; D gene: -; CDR3 length: 13; V gene: TRBV5-5; J gene: TRBJ2-7; CDR3 protein: CASSSAVTEEQYF; CDR3 DNA: TGTGCCAGCAGCTCAGCGGTAACGGAGGAGCAGTACTTC
clone size: few; D gene: -; CDR3 length: 16; V gene: TRBV5-5; J gene: TRBJ2-1; CDR3 protein: CASTLGGSGPYNEQFF; CDR3 DNA: TGTGCCAGCACCCTAGGGGGTAGCGGGCCCTACAATGAGCAGTTCTTC
clone size: -; D gene: -; CDR3 length: 16; V gene: TRBV6-1; J gene: TRBJ2-2; CDR3 protein: CASSAAERRVTGELFF; CDR3 DNA: TGTGCCAGCAGTGCGGCGGAACGCCGGGTCACCGGGGAGCTGTTTTTT
clone size: -; D gene: TRBD2; CDR3 length: 16; V gene: TRBV5-1; J gene: TRBJ2-5; CDR3 protein: CASSIGLAGRAETQYF; CDR3 DNA: TGCGCCAGCAGCATCGGACTAGCGGGAAGGGCAGAGACCCAGTACTTC
clone size: -; D gene: TRBD2; CDR3 length: 15; V gene: TRBV30; J gene: TRBJ2-1; CDR3 protein: CAWTKLASGTDEQFF; CDR3 DNA: TGTGCCTGGACAAAATTGGCTAGCGGGACGGATGAGCAGTTCTTC
clone size: -; D gene: TRBD2; CDR3 length: 17; V gene: TRBV3-1/TRBV3-2; J gene: TRBJ2-7; CDR3 protein: CASSQGGSGRHLYEQYF; CDR3 DNA: TGTGCCAGCAGCCAAGGAGGTAGCGGGAGACATCTCTACGAGCAGTACTTC
clone size: -; D gene: TRBD2; CDR3 length: 16; V gene: TRBV6-6; J gene: TRBJ2-1; CDR3 protein: CASSSSGMSSYNEQFF; CDR3 DNA: TGTGCCAGCAGTTCAAGCGGGATGAGCTCCTACAATGAGCAGTTCTTC
clone size: -; D gene: -; CDR3 length: 11; V gene: TRBV6-5; J gene: TRBJ1-2; CDR3 protein: CATTGTAGYTF; CDR3 DNA: TGTGCCACTACAGGGACGGCTGGCTACACCTTC
clone size: -; D gene: -; CDR3 length: 14; V gene: TRBV3-1/TRBV3-2; J gene: TRBJ2-2; CDR3 protein: CASSQGRVNGELFF; CDR3 DNA: TGTGCCAGCAGCCAAGGGAGGGTAAACGGGGAGCTGTTTTTT
clone size: -; D gene: TRBD1; CDR3 length: 14; V gene: TRBV5-4; J gene: TRBJ2-4; CDR3 protein: CASSFEGQGNIQYF; CDR3 DNA: TGTGCCAGCAGCTTCGAAGGACAGGGGAACATTCAGTACTTC
clone size: -; D gene: TRBD1; CDR3 length: 15; V gene: TRBV28; J gene: TRBJ2-2; CDR3 protein: CASSFQGAGTGELFF; CDR3 DNA: TGTGCCAGCAGTTTCCAGGGGGCAGGAACCGGGGAGCTGTTTTTT
clone size: -; D gene: -; CDR3 length: 14; V gene: TRBV25-1; J gene: TRBJ2-7; CDR3 protein: CASSENRVGYEQYF; CDR3 DNA: TGTGCCAGCAGTGAAAACAGGGTCGGCTACGAGCAGTACTTC
clone size: -; D gene: -; CDR3 length: 15; V gene: TRBV5-4; J gene: TRBJ2-2; CDR3 protein: CASSLDQGGTGELFF; CDR3 DNA: TGTGCCAGCAGCTTGGATCAGGGGGGAACCGGGGAGCTGTTTTTT
clone size: -; D gene: TRBD1; CDR3 length: 13; V gene: TRBV28; J gene: TRBJ1-6; CDR3 protein: CAIKDRAVSPLHF; CDR3 DNA: TGTGCCATTAAGGACAGGGCGGTATCACCCCTCCACTTT
clone size: -; D gene: -; CDR3 length: 13; V gene: TRBV24-1; J gene: TRBJ2-7; CDR3 protein: CATSDYSGYEQYF; CDR3 DNA: TGTGCCACCAGTGATTACAGTGGTTACGAGCAGTACTTC